The 14 T cell receptor beta chains given below trace back to one sample, sequenced in a study of IL-17A CD8 T cells in psoriatic arthritis synovium. Libraries were prepared by immunoSEQ multiplex PCR; TCRdb keeps only in-frame clonotypes and omits some of them. The sample lists some 1,900 clones; about 70% were seen once. Psoriatic arthritis patients had synovial fluid drawn from joints that were actively inflamed. What was sequenced was memory CD8+ T cells from synovial fluid. Subset defined: bulk memory CD8+ T cells (CD45RA-CD27+/- and CD45RA+CD27-). These receptors came from a human donor with psoriatic arthritis.

The rearrangement uses TRBV6-1 and TRBJ2-3, with TRBD2 matching over 14 bases. The CDR3 totals 15 residues. Germline CDR1 and CDR2: MNHNS and SASEGT. The trim removed 3 bases at V and 4 bases at J, leaving 0 bases unmatched. The CDR3 protein is CASSETSGGADTQYF. The CDR3 DNA reads as TGTGCCAGCAGTGAGACTAGCGGGGGGGCAGATACGCAGTATTTT.

The chain employs TRBV7-6 and TRBJ2-7; possibly TRBD2 for D (7 bases). Germline CDR1 SGHVS, CDR2 FNYEAQ. V lost 1 base and J 3 bases, leaving 10 bases between the germline ends. This CDR3 contains 14 residues. CDR3 region: CASSLGGGGYEQYF. The CDR3 DNA reads TGTGCCAGCAGCTTAGGGGGAGGGGGCTACGAGCAGTACTTC.

V is TRBV6-1 and J is TRBJ1-1, with a possible D match to TRBD1 (5 bases). Between the trimmed V and J ends, which lost 1 base and 3 bases, there was a span of 12 bases. Per germline, CDR1 MNHNS and CDR2 SASEGT. The CDR3 loop spans 15 amino acids. The CDR3 protein is CASSEGDGGYTEAFF. The CDR3 DNA reads as TGTGCCAGCAGTGAAGGGGACGGAGGGTACACTGAAGCTTTCTTT.

The chain links TRBV18 to TRBJ1-2, with 11 bases lining up with TRBD1. V lost 4 bases, J lost 4 bases, and 5 bases stayed unmatched. Germline V lookup: CDR1 KGHSH, CDR2 LQKENI. This CDR3 has 15 amino acids. The CDR3 loop is CASSLAGTGGYGYTF. The CDR3 nucleotides are TGTGCCAGCTCACTAGCCGGGACAGGGGGCTATGGCTACACCTTC.

This clone came up a few times. The chain joins TRBV13 to TRBJ2-2; D uncertain. Trimming removed 4 bases from V and 6 bases from J, with 6 bases in between. Germline values: CDR1 PRHDT, CDR2 FYEKMQ (reference sequence). The CDR3 runs to 12 residues. The CDR3 loop reads CASSWSSGELFF. The CDR3 coding sequence is TGTGCCAGCAGCTGGAGTTCCGGGGAGCTGTTTTTT. Looking up the rest from reference TRBV13 and TRBJ2-2 gives the full variable domain: AAGVIQSPRHLIKEKRETATLKCYPIPRHDTVYWYQQGPGQDPQFLISFYEKMQSDKGSIPDRFSAQQFSDYHSELNMSSLELGDSALYFCASSWSSGELFFGEGSRLTVL.

The gene calls are TRBV6-5 and TRBJ2-7, with a tentative D call TRBD1 (6 bases). The length of the CDR3 is 15 residues. Germline CDR1 reads MNHEY; CDR2 reads SVGAGI. V lost 5 bases and J 5 bases, leaving 19 bases between the germline ends. The CDR3 here is CASSLDITGFDEQYF. The CDR3 nucleotides read TGTGCCAGCAGTCTAGACATAACAGGGTTCGACGAGCAGTACTTC.

V gene TRBV11-2 combines with J gene TRBJ1-2; tentatively, D is TRBD1 (5 bases). Germline V CDR1 and CDR2: SGHAT, FQNNGV. V gave up 5 bases and J gave up 3 bases, with 10 bases separating them. There are 13 residues in the CDR3. The CDR3 DNA reads as TGTGCCAGCAGCCCGGGGACGGACTATGGCTACACCTTC. It encodes CASSPGTDYGYTF. The full variable domain, rest sourced from reference TRBV11-2 and TRBJ1-2, is EAGVAQSPRYKIIEKRQSVAFWCNPISGHATLYWYQQILGQGPKLLIQFQNNGVVDDSQLPKDRFSAERLKGVDSTLKIQPAKLEDSAVYLCASSPGTDYGYTFGSGTRLTVV.

The chain is built from TRBV19 and TRBJ1-5; D remains ambiguous. With 7 bases removed from V and 4 bases from J, the gap between germline ends came to 14 bases. CDR1 is LNHDA, CDR2 SQIVND, per germline (reference sequence). The CDR3 runs 14 residues. CDR3 protein: CASTEPEANQPQHF. CDR3 coding DNA: TGTGCCAGTACGGAGCCGGAAGCAAATCAGCCCCAGCATTTT.

This clone was observed a few times. Other nucleotide sequences from this sample produce the same CDR3. The chain has TRBV9 and TRBJ1-2; possible D gene TRBD1, 5 bases. Germline CDR1 and CDR2: SGDLS and YYNGEE. The CDR3 consists of 14 residues. With 0 bases removed from V and 4 bases from J, the gap between germline ends came to 10 bases. As DNA, the CDR3 is TGTGCCAGCAGCGTAGGTGGCGGGACCTATGGCTACACCTTC. It is translated as CASSVGGGTYGYTF.

CDR3 sequence reads: CARSDFTRHYVDTEAFF. CDR3 DNA: TGTGCCAGAAGTGACTTCACGAGACACTATGTCGACACTGAAGCTTTCTTT. The chain has TRBV7-5 and TRBJ1-1. TRBV7-5 is recorded as a pseudogene. The CDR3 is made up of 17 amino acids.

The V gene is TRBV2, the J gene TRBJ2-1, with 9 bases aligning to TRBD2. CDR3 size: 17 residues. Trimming removed 8 bases from V and 4 bases from J; junction bases left unmatched: 15. The germline V gene encodes CDR1 SNHLY and CDR2 FYNNEI. CDR3 region: CASRRDYGGGVYNEQFF. CDR3 coding DNA: TGTGCCAGCCGAAGGGACTACGGCGGGGGGGTTTACAATGAGCAGTTCTTC.

The chain employs TRBV5-6 and TRBJ1-3; tentative D call: TRBD1 (5 bases). The CDR3 length is 14 residues. V was shortened by 4 bases and J by 2 bases, with 10 bases between the two germline ends. Germline loops: CDR1 SGHDT, CDR2 YYEEEE. The CDR3 loop is CASSPSRAGNTIYF. In nucleotides, the CDR3 is TGTGCCAGCAGCCCTTCCAGGGCTGGAAACACCATATATTTT.

The gene calls are TRBV7-8 and TRBJ2-7; perhaps TRBD1 as D (6 bases). V dropped 4 bases and J dropped 2 bases, with 12 bases sitting between them. Germline V gene lookup returns CDR1 SGHVS and CDR2 FQNEAQ. This CDR3 is 14 amino acids long. The CDR3: CASSYQGQAYEQYF. The CDR3 region has the DNA TGTGCCAGCAGCTACCAGGGACAAGCCTACGAGCAGTACTTC. Full variable domain (missing parts from reference TRBV7-8 and TRBJ2-7): GAGVSQSPRYKVAKRGQDVALRCDPISGHVSLFWYQQALGQGPEFLTYFQNEAQLDKSGLPSDRFFAERPEGSVSTLKIQRTQQEDSAVYLCASSYQGQAYEQYFGPGTRLTVT.

CDR3 amino acids: CASTRGQGRTGELFF. CDR3 DNA: TGTGCCAGCACTCGGGGACAGGGCCGCACCGGGGAGCTGTTTTTT. The J gene is TRBJ2-2, the V gene TRBV28; TRBD1 matches at 9 bases. V gave up 7 bases and J gave up 4 bases; unmatched junction bases: 7. Germline CDR1 and CDR2: MDHEN and SYDVKM. The CDR3 consists of 15 residues.